These 30 T cell receptor beta chains share one sample of origin, sequenced in a study of blood T cell repertoires in COVID-19. Data came from immunoSEQ multiplex PCR; TCRdb stores just in-frame clones and leaves some out. The sample consists of fewer than 450,000 clones, over 80% of them appearing once. The sample taken for sequencing was peripheral blood. The receptors derive from a woman aged 45-65 years with COVID-19, enrolled during active disease.

The chain has TRBV11-2 and TRBJ2-1; TRBD2 agrees at 12 bases. The CDR3 totals 19 residues. The ends lost 4 bases at V and 0 bases at J; junction bases unmatched: 10. The germline V gene has CDR1 SGHAT and CDR2 FQNNGV. CDR3 DNA: TGTGCCAGCAGCTCAGAGACTAGCGGGAGTGTAACCTCCTACAATGAGCAGTTCTTC. It translates to CASSSETSGSVTSYNEQFF. Using reference TRBV11-2 and TRBJ2-1 for the parts outside the CDR3, the full variable domain is EAGVAQSPRYKIIEKRQSVAFWCNPISGHATLYWYQQILGQGPKLLIQFQNNGVVDDSQLPKDRFSAERLKGVDSTLKIQPAKLEDSAVYLCASSSETSGSVTSYNEQFFGPGTRLTVL.

The CDR3 nucleotides are TGCGCCAGCAGGGGCGGTGGGAGCGGCTACGAGCAGTACTTC. Protein product: CASRGGGSGYEQYF. The chain uses TRBV5-1 and TRBJ2-7; possible D gene TRBD2, 5 bases. Trimming removed 5 bases at V and 3 bases at J, with 15 bases between. The CDR3 length is 14 residues. Germline V gene data show CDR1 as SGHRS and CDR2 as YFSETQ. Using reference TRBV5-1 and TRBJ2-7 for the parts outside the CDR3, the full variable domain is KAGVTQTPRYLIKTRGQQVTLSCSPISGHRSVSWYQQTPGQGLQFLFEYFSETQRNKGNFPGRFSGRQFSNSRSEMNVSTLELGDSALYLCASRGGGSGYEQYFGPGTRLTVT.

The rearrangement links TRBV4-2 to TRBJ2-6; 9 bases map to TRBD1. Germline CDR1 is LGHNA and CDR2 is YNFKEQ. J gave up 14 bases and V 4 bases, and 9 bases lay outside the gene matches. The CDR3 length is 14 residues. CDR3 DNA sequence: TGTGCCAGCAGCCCGGCCGGGACAGGGAGTTTCCTGACTTTC. It specifies CASSPAGTGSFLTF.

The rearrangement links TRBV7-9 to TRBJ2-2; no reliable D call. The CDR3 spans 16 residues. Germline assignment: CDR1 SEHNR and CDR2 FQNEAQ (reference sequence). Trimming removed 5 bases at V and 1 base at J, with 14 bases between. CDR3 nucleotide sequence: TGTGCCAGCAGCGAAAAGCCGGCAGGGAACACCGGGGAGCTGTTTTTT. Protein: CASSEKPAGNTGELFF. Together with reference TRBV7-9 and TRBJ2-2, the CDR3 gives the full variable domain: DTGVSQNPRHKITKRGQNVTFRCDPISEHNRLYWYRQTLGQGPEFLTYFQNEAQLEKSRLLSDRFSAERPKGSFSTLEIQRTEQGDSAMYLCASSEKPAGNTGELFFGEGSRLTVL.

The chain combines TRBV27 with TRBJ2-7; 8 bases agree with TRBD2. V trimming: 5 bases; J trimming: 4 bases; junction bases outside the gene matches: 19. The V gene's germline CDR1 is MNHEY and CDR2 SMNVEV (reference sequence). The CDR3 spans 18 residues. CDR3 in amino acids: CASSRLARHLLDLYEQYF. The CDR3 DNA reads as TGTGCCAGCAGTCGACTAGCGCGACACCTTTTGGACCTTTACGAGCAGTACTTC.

For the CDR3, the DNA is TGTGCCAGCAGCTTCGGTACCTACGAGCAGTACTTC. This codes for CASSFGTYEQYF. This rearrangement joins TRBV5-6 to TRBJ2-7; D is ambiguous. Germline lookup yields CDR1 SGHDT and CDR2 YYEEEE. The CDR3 is 12 amino acids. The V end lost 2 bases, the J end lost 2 bases, and 5 bases lay between the germline ends.

This sequence joins TRBV11-2 and TRBJ2-2; TRBD1 is a possible D gene (5 bases). V was pared by 5 bases and J by 5 bases, with 15 bases between. Germline-derived CDR1 and CDR2 are SGHAT and FQNNGV. CDR3 length: 15 residues. This CDR3 reads CASSPQGLGTGELFF. CDR3 DNA: TGTGCCAGCAGCCCCCAGGGCCTCGGGACCGGGGAGCTGTTTTTT. Complete variable domain (other parts from reference TRBV11-2 and TRBJ2-2): EAGVAQSPRYKIIEKRQSVAFWCNPISGHATLYWYQQILGQGPKLLIQFQNNGVVDDSQLPKDRFSAERLKGVDSTLKIQPAKLEDSAVYLCASSPQGLGTGELFFGEGSRLTVL.

This chain connects TRBV6-5 to TRBJ1-3; D possibly corresponds to TRBD1 (5 bases). Germline V lookup: CDR1 MNHEY, CDR2 SVGAGI. The V end lost 10 bases, the J end lost 2 bases, and 15 bases lay between the germline ends. The CDR3 has 14 amino acids. The CDR3 DNA is TGTGCCACAGCGGGCAGGGAAGCTGGAAACACCATATATTTT. It specifies CATAGREAGNTIYF.

V usage is TRBV4-1 and J usage is TRBJ2-7; D is undetermined. This CDR3 region has 17 residues. Germline CDR1 MGHRA, CDR2 YSYEKL. V was pared by 3 bases and J by 0 bases, with 18 bases between. CDR3 region: CASSHTKEQALSYEQYF. CDR3 nucleotides: TGCGCCAGCAGCCATACGAAAGAGCAGGCCCTCTCCTACGAGCAGTACTTC.

In its sample, this clone was seen a few times. Other DNA sequences from this sample encode an identical CDR3 as well. This chain joins TRBV6-5 and TRBJ2-5; D is possibly TRBD2 (6 bases). V lost 2 bases and J 3 bases, leaving 16 bases between the germline ends. There are 16 residues in the CDR3. In germline, CDR1 is MNHEY, CDR2 SVGAGI. In nucleotides, the CDR3 is TGTGCCAGCAGTTACAATCCCGGGACTCCAAAAGAGACCCAGTACTTC. Its protein product is CASSYNPGTPKETQYF.

This CDR3 reads CASSPLYITSTDTQYF. Written as DNA, the CDR3 is TGTGCCAGCAGCCCACTCTATATAACCTCCACAGATACGCAGTATTTT. The V gene is TRBV3-1 (or the pseudogene TRBV3-2), the J gene TRBJ2-3; D unclear. Germline V lookup: CDR1 LGHDT, CDR2 YNNKEL (reference sequence). This CDR3 is 16 amino acids long. V was cut by 4 bases and J by 2 bases, with 16 bases left in between.

CDR3 DNA: TGTGCCAGCAGCCCGCGGGACAGGGGGCGGGAGACCCAGTACTTC. As protein: CASSPRDRGRETQYF. The V gene is TRBV7-2, the J gene TRBJ2-5, with 12 positions matching TRBD1. The germline V gene has CDR1 SGHTA and CDR2 FQGNSA. This CDR3 spans 15 amino acids. V was clipped by 5 bases and J by 5 bases; unmatched bases: 6.

V is TRBV6-5 and J is TRBJ2-5, with D maybe TRBD2 (5 bases). The V end lost 0 bases, the J end lost 7 bases, and 18 bases lay between the germline ends. The CDR3 runs to 16 residues. In germline, CDR1 is MNHEY, CDR2 SVGAGI. The CDR3 DNA reads as TGTGCCAGCAGTTACTCAGTTTTTTTAGCGAAAGGGACCCAGTACTTC. Its protein is CASSYSVFLAKGTQYF.

J is TRBJ2-2 and V is TRBV18; D may be TRBD1 (6 bases). Trimming left V 5 bases short and J 1 base short, with 14 bases between. Germline CDR1 KGHSH, CDR2 LQKENI. The CDR3 is 16 amino acids. The CDR3, as DNA: TGTGCCAGCTCAACCCTCGGACAGAGGAACACCGGGGAGCTGTTTTTT. It is translated as CASSTLGQRNTGELFF.

The chain joins TRBV30 to TRBJ1-1; no reliable D call. Trimming shortened V by 2 bases and J by 1 base, and 8 bases separated the two germline ends. The CDR3 is 13 amino acids. Germline CDR1 and CDR2: GTSNPN and SVGIG (reference sequence). CDR3 amino acids: CAWSMTRNTEAFF. CDR3 nucleotides: TGTGCCTGGAGTATGACAAGGAACACTGAAGCTTTCTTT. The variable domain in full, completed from reference TRBV30 and TRBJ1-1, reads SQTIHQWPATLVQPVGSPLSLECTVEGTSNPNLYWYRQAAGRGLQLLFYSVGIGQISSEVPQNLSASRPQDRQFILSSKKLLLSDSGFYLCAWSMTRNTEAFFGQGTRLTVV.

The V gene is TRBV5-6, the J gene TRBJ2-2; weak D call: TRBD2 (5 bases). V was cut by 4 bases and J by 7 bases, with 17 bases left in between. Germline CDR1 reads SGHDT; CDR2 reads YYEEEE. The CDR3 consists of 15 residues. Here the CDR3 reads CASSPDLLRGGELFF. The CDR3 DNA reads TGTGCCAGCAGCCCGGACTTACTTAGAGGCGGGGAGCTGTTTTTT.

V is TRBV9 and J is TRBJ2-5; a possible D gene is TRBD2 (5 bases). Trimming stripped 0 bases from V and 5 bases from J, with 14 bases between. The length of the CDR3 is 15 residues. CDR1 is SGDLS, CDR2 YYNGEE, per germline. Written as DNA, the CDR3 is TGTGCCAGCAGCGTAGGAGGGCAATTGTTGGAGACCCAGTACTTC. Protein sequence: CASSVGGQLLETQYF.

This clone showed up just once. The chain recombines TRBV7-3 with TRBJ2-7; 11 bases line up with TRBD2. Germline CDR1 SGHTA, CDR2 FQGTGA. The CDR3 totals 15 residues. Trimming took 1 base from V and 5 from J; bases not matched to a gene: 4. The CDR3 sequence is CASSLNSGRAHEQYF. For the CDR3, the DNA is TGTGCCAGCAGCTTAAATAGCGGGAGGGCCCACGAGCAGTACTTC.

The chain links TRBV11-2 to TRBJ2-7, with D hard to call. Trimming left V 3 bases short and J 6 bases short, with 6 bases between. The CDR3 has 11 amino acids. Germline assignment: CDR1 SGHAT and CDR2 FQNNGV. CDR3 sequence (DNA): TGTGCCAGCAGCTTTTCGTCCGAGCAGTACTTC. This translates into CASSFSSEQYF.

V and J are TRBV7-2 and TRBJ2-3; D possibly corresponds to TRBD1 (6 bases). V was pared by 5 bases and J by 5 bases, with 20 bases between. The germline V gene encodes CDR1 SGHTA and CDR2 FQGNSA. There are 16 residues in the CDR3. The DNA for the CDR3 is TGTGCCAGCAGCCCATTCAGAATGGGGGCGTTAGATACGCAGTATTTT. Its protein product is CASSPFRMGALDTQYF.

The chain couples TRBV7-9 to TRBJ1-5; D unresolved. This CDR3 spans 14 amino acids. CDR1 is SEHNR, CDR2 FQNEAQ, per germline (reference sequence). V shed 2 bases and J shed 1 base, with 6 bases lying between them. DNA for the CDR3: TGTGCCAGCAGCTTATCGGAGAGCAATCAGCCCCAGCATTTT. Protein product: CASSLSESNQPQHF. The full variable domain, its missing parts supplied by reference TRBV7-9 and TRBJ1-5, is DTGVSQNPRHKITKRGQNVTFRCDPISEHNRLYWYRQTLGQGPEFLTYFQNEAQLEKSRLLSDRFSAERPKGSFSTLEIQRTEQGDSAMYLCASSLSESNQPQHFGDGTRLSIL.

With respect to this clone: The sample holds other DNA sequences that translate to the same CDR3. The chain employs TRBV3-1 (or the pseudogene TRBV3-2) and TRBJ2-1, with 11 bases lining up with TRBD2. V lost 4 bases to trimming and J lost 7 bases; unmatched junction nucleotides: 6. The CDR3 covers 15 residues. Germline V CDR1 and CDR2: LGHDT, YNNKEL (reference sequence). The CDR3 reads CASSLRLAGNNEQFF. The CDR3, as DNA: TGTGCCAGCAGCCTCCGACTAGCGGGAAATAATGAGCAGTTCTTC.

The chain recombines TRBV2 with TRBJ2-7, with 14 nucleotides matching TRBD2. From germline, CDR1 is SNHLY and CDR2 FYNNEI. This CDR3 is 19 amino acids long. V lost 7 bases and J lost 3; bases outside the gene matches: 17. The CDR3 DNA follows: TGTGCCAGCAAGGGGGACTGGGGACTAGCGGGAGCCCAGAGCTACGAGCAGTACTTC. Protein: CASKGDWGLAGAQSYEQYF. Full variable domain (remainder filled in from reference TRBV2 and TRBJ2-7): EPEVTQTPSHQVTQMGQEVILRCVPISNHLYFYWYRQILGQKVEFLVSFYNNEISEKSEIFDDQFSVERPDGSNFTLKIRSTKLEDSAMYFCASKGDWGLAGAQSYEQYFGPGTRLTVT.

The chain combines TRBV6-5 with TRBJ2-1; 9 bases match TRBD2. Germline trimming cut 7 bases from V and 7 bases from J; bases unmatched to any gene: 5. This CDR3 is 13 amino acids long. Per germline, CDR1 MNHEY and CDR2 SVGAGI. DNA for the CDR3: TGTGCCAGCACCCTCCTAGCGGGAAATGAGCAGTTCTTC. Protein product: CASTLLAGNEQFF.

This chain uses TRBV6-1 with TRBJ1-5; 7 bases match TRBD1. The CDR3 spans 20 residues. Germline V lookup: CDR1 MNHNS, CDR2 SASEGT. V lost 1 base, J lost 0 bases, and 15 bases stayed unmatched. The CDR3 spells CASSEGPGQFSFYSNQPQHF. The CDR3 coding sequence is TGTGCCAGCAGTGAAGGTCCGGGACAGTTTTCTTTCTATAGCAATCAGCCCCAGCATTTT.

V gene TRBV29-1 combines with J gene TRBJ1-2; TRBD1 agrees at 8 bases. Germline assignment: CDR1 SQVTM and CDR2 ANQGSEA. The CDR3 consists of 16 residues. Germline trimming cut 1 base from V and 2 bases from J; bases unmatched to any gene: 9. The CDR3 loop is CSVEGGARTGNYGYTF. The CDR3 DNA sequence: TGCAGCGTTGAAGGGGGAGCTCGGACAGGGAACTATGGCTACACCTTC.

A single count supports this clone. The chain employs TRBV12-3 or TRBV12-4 and TRBJ2-4; 7 bases agree with TRBD2. The CDR3 consists of 12 residues. Trimming at V came to 5 bases and at J to 13 bases, leaving 8 bases not matched to a gene. The CDR3 DNA follows: TGTGCCAGCAGTCTGAGAGCGGGGAGGCAGTACTTC. It is translated as CASSLRAGRQYF.

This clone was recorded a few times. This rearrangement joins TRBV7-9 to TRBJ1-5; 10 bases fit TRBD1. After removal of 5 bases from V and 2 bases from J, the junction contained 18 bases not matched to a gene. CDR3 size: 20 residues. The germline V gene encodes CDR1 SEHNR and CDR2 FQNEAQ (reference sequence). The CDR3: CASSKIYGTGASVGNQPQHF. The CDR3 DNA follows: TGTGCCAGCAGCAAAATCTACGGGACAGGGGCTTCGGTGGGCAATCAGCCCCAGCATTTT.

The rearrangement uses TRBV30 and TRBJ2-3; TRBD2 agrees at 12 bases. The CDR3 loop spans 17 amino acids. Trimming at V came to 2 bases and at J to 2 bases, leaving 8 bases not matched to a gene. The germline gives CDR1 GTSNPN, CDR2 SVGIG (reference sequence). Here the CDR3 reads CAWSSPGLAGPTDTQYF. CDR3 bases: TGTGCCTGGAGTTCCCCTGGACTAGCGGGACCCACAGATACGCAGTATTTT.

The chain uses TRBV19 and TRBJ1-5; tentative D call: TRBD1 (6 bases). Between the trimmed V and J ends, which lost 4 bases and 2 bases, there was a span of 15 bases. Germline V gene lookup returns CDR1 LNHDA and CDR2 SQIVND (reference sequence). This CDR3 comprises 16 residues. CDR3 protein: CASSTGAGARNQPQHF. For the CDR3, the DNA is TGTGCCAGTAGTACCGGGGCAGGGGCGCGCAATCAGCCCCAGCATTTT.